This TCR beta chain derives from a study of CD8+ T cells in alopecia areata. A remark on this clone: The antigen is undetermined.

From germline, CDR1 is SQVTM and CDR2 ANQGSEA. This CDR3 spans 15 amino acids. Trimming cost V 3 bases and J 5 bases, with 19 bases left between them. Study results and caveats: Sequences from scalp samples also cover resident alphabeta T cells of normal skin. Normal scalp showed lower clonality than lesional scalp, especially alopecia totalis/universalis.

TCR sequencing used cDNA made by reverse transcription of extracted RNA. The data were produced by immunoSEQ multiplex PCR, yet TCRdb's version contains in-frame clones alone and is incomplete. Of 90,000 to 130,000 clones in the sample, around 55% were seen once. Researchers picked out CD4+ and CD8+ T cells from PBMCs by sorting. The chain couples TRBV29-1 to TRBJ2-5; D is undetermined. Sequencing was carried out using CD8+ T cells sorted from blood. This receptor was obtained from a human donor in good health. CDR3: CSVDLMGMTAETQYF. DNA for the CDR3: TGCAGCGTTGATCTCATGGGGATGACCGCCGAGACCCAGTACTTC.